Given below is one TCR beta chain in context. V was cut by 5 bases and J by 4 bases, with 15 bases left in between. The CDR3 is 15 amino acids. Germline lookup yields CDR1 LNHDA and CDR2 SQIVND (reference sequence). This sample was taken from a study of T cell responses to AZD1222 COVID-19 vaccine. The protocol was immunoSEQ multiplex PCR, while the TCRdb copy is restricted to in-frame clones and leaves out a portion. Among under 35,000 clones listed, roughly nine tenths were seen once. The sequence was collected from an adult in good health. This sequence joins TRBV19 and TRBJ1-5, with D perhaps TRBD1 (5 bases). The sequences come from peripheral blood, collected on day 0 of AZD1222 vaccination. DNA of the CDR3: TGTGCCAGTAGTCAGGGAGGCGGCCAAAATCAGCCCCAGCATTTT. This sequence encodes CASSQGGGQNQPQHF.